A single TCR beta chain is shown here with its context. What it recognizes is unknown. These data come from a study of beta chain features in type 1 diabetes. A single heparinised draw of approximately 100 mL on average was taken per donor. Cell sorting via CD45RO/CCR7/CD25/CD127/CD95/CD27 was performed to obtain CD4+ naive, central memory, regulatory and stem cell-like memory cells. Purity of each sorted population was above 95%. Since all of the isolated RNA was reverse transcribed, expressed TCRB transcripts were what got sequenced. This table comes from immunoSEQ multiplex PCR, and its TCRdb copy is limited to in-frame clones, with some not included. Among about 340,000 clones listed, roughly 14% were seen once. The CDR3 covers 12 residues. V was pared by 6 bases and J by 8 bases, with 10 bases between. CDR1 and CDR2 (germline): MDHEN, SYDVKM. General study points: Patients' naive, central memory and Treg TCRB repertoires seemed closer to one another than those of healthy donors. All four CD4+ subsets of Type 1 diabetes patients contained TCRB CDR3s that were moderately but significantly shorter.

The sample comprised naive CD4+ T cells from blood. The chain combines TRBV28 with TRBJ1-4, with a weak D call TRBD1 (5 bases). This TCR came from a woman under 30 with type 1 diabetes. The CDR3 here is CASRSPGEKLFF. CDR3 nucleotide sequence: TGTGCCAGCAGATCACCAGGGGAAAAACTGTTTTTT.